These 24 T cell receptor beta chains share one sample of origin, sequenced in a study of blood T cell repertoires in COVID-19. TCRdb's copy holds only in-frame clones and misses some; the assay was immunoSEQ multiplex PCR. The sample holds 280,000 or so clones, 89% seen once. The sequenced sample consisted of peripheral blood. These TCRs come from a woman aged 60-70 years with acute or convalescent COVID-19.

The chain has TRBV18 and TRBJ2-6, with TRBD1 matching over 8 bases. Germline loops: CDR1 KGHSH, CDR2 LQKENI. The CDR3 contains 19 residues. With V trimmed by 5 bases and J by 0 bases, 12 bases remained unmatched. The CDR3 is CASSSSIRQGHSGANVLTF. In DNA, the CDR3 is TGTGCCAGCTCATCTTCTATTCGACAGGGGCACTCTGGGGCCAACGTCCTGACTTTC.

In nucleotides, the CDR3 is TGTGCCAGCAGCCCCAGCCAGGGCAGTAATACTGAAGCTTTCTTT. Its protein product is CASSPSQGSNTEAFF. V gene TRBV9 combines with J gene TRBJ1-1, with D possibly matching TRBD1 (5 bases). Germline V gene lookup returns CDR1 SGDLS and CDR2 YYNGEE. Trimming stripped 4 bases from V and 5 bases from J, with 18 bases between. The CDR3 is made up of 15 amino acids.

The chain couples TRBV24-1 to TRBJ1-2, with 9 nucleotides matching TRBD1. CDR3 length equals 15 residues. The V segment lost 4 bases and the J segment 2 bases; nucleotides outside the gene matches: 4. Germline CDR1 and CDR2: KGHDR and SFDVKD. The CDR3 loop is CATSDPGTGNYGYTF. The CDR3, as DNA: TGTGCCACCAGTGACCCCGGGACAGGGAACTATGGCTACACCTTC.

The CDR3 DNA reads as TGCGCCAGCAGCCTAGACAGGCTCAACACCGGGGAGCTGTTTTTT. As protein: CASSLDRLNTGELFF. The V gene is TRBV5-1, the J gene TRBJ2-2; possibly TRBD1 for D (6 bases). The CDR3 consists of 15 residues. The V end was cut by 4 bases, the J end by 2 bases, with 12 bases between. Per the germline V gene, CDR1 is SGHRS and CDR2 is YFSETQ.

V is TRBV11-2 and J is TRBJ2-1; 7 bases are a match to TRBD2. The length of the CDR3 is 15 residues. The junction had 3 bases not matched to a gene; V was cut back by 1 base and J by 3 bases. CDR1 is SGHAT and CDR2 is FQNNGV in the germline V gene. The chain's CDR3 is CASSLAGGYYNEQFF. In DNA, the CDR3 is TGTGCCAGCAGCTTAGCGGGGGGATACTACAATGAGCAGTTCTTC.

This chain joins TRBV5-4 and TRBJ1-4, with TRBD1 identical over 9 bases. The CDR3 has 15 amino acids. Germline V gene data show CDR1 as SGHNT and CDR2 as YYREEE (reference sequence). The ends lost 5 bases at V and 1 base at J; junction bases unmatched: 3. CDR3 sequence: CASSWGQGTNEKLFF. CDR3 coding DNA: TGTGCCAGCAGTTGGGGACAGGGAACTAATGAAAAACTGTTTTTT.

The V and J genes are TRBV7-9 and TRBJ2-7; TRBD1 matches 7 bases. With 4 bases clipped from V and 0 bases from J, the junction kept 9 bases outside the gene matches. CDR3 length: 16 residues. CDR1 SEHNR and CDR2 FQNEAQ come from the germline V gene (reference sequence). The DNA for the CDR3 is TGTGCCAGCAGCTCATCCCGGGACAGCGGCTCCTACGAGCAGTACTTC. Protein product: CASSSSRDSGSYEQYF.

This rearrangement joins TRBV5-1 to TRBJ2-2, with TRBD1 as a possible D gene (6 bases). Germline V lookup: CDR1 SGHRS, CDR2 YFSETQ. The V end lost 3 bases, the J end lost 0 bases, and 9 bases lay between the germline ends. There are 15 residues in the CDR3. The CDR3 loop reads CASSSWDTNTGELFF. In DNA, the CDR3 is TGCGCCAGCAGCTCCTGGGACACGAACACCGGGGAGCTGTTTTTT.

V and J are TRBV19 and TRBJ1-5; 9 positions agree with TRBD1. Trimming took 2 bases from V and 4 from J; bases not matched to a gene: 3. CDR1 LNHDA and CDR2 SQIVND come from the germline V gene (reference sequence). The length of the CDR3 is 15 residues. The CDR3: CASSITGGPNQPQHF. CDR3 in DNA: TGTGCCAGTAGTATAACAGGGGGCCCGAATCAGCCCCAGCATTTT.

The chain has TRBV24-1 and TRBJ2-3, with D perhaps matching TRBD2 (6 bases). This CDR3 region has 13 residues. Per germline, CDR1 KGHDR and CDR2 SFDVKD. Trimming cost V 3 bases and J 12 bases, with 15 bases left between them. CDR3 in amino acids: CATSDHVRGLQYF. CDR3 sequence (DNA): TGTGCCACCAGTGATCATGTGAGGGGACTTCAGTATTTT.

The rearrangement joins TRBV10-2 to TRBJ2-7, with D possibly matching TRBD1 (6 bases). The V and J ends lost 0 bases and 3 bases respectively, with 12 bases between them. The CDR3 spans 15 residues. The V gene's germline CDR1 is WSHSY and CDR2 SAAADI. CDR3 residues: CASSESTTGDYEQYF. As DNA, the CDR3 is TGCGCCAGCAGTGAGTCAACGACAGGCGACTACGAGCAGTACTTC.

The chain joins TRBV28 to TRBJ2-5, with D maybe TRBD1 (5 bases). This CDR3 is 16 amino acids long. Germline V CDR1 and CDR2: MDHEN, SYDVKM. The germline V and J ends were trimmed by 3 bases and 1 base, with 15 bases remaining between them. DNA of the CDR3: TGTGCCAGCAGTTTGACATCGGCTAGGGGCCAAGAGACCCAGTACTTC. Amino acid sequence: CASSLTSARGQETQYF. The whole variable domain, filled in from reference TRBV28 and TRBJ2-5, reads DVKVTQSSRYLVKRTGEKVFLECVQDMDHENMFWYRQDPGLGLRLIYFSYDVKMKEKGDIPEGYSVSREKKERFSLILESASTNQTSMYLCASSLTSARGQETQYFGPGTRLLVL.

Written as DNA, the CDR3 is TGTGCCACCAGCAGAGGCGGGTCTGGCGATGAAAAACTGTTTTTT. Translating it yields CATSRGGSGDEKLFF. The V call is TRBV15, the J call TRBJ1-4; no clear D gene. Germline-derived CDR1 and CDR2 are LNHNV and YYDKDF (reference sequence). The CDR3 is 15 amino acids. Trimming removed 1 base from V and 6 bases from J, with 12 bases in between.

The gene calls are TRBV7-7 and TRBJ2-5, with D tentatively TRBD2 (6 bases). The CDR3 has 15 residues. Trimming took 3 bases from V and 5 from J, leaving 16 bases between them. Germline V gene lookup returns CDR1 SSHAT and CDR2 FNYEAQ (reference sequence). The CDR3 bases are TGTGCCAGCAGCTTGCGACTAGATAGTACGGAGACCCAGTACTTC. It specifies CASSLRLDSTETQYF.

This CDR3 is CASSLRHSSYEQYF. The DNA for the CDR3 is TGCGCCAGCAGCCTCCGACACAGCTCCTACGAGCAGTACTTC. The chain employs TRBV4-3 and TRBJ2-7; no clear D. The germline V gene has CDR1 LGHNA and CDR2 YSLEER. This CDR3 has 14 residues. The V gene lost 4 bases and the J gene lost 0 bases, with 10 bases spanning the gap.

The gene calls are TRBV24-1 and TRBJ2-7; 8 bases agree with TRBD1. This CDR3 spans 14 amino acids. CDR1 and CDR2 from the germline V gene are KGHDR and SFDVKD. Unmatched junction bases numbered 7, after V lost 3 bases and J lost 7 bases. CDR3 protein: CATSDSRGRWEQYF. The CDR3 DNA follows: TGTGCCACCAGTGATAGCAGGGGGCGTTGGGAGCAGTACTTC.

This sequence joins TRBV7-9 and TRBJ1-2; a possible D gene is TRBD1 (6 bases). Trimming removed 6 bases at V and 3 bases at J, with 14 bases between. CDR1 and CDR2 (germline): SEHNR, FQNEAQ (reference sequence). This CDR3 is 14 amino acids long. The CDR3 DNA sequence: TGTGCCAGCAGTTTCAGGGGAAGGGACTATGGCTACACCTTC. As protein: CASSFRGRDYGYTF.

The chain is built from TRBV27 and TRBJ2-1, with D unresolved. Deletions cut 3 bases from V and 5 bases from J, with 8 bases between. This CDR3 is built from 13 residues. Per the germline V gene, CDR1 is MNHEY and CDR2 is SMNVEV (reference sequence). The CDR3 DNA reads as TGTGCCAGCAGTTTTGCACTGAACAATGAGCAGTTCTTC. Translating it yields CASSFALNNEQFF.

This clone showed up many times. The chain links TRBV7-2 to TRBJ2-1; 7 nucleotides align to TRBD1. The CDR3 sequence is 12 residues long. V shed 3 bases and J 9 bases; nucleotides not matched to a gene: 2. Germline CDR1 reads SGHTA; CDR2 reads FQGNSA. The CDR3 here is CASSFRTGEQFF. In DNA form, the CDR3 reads TGTGCCAGCAGCTTTCGGACAGGTGAGCAGTTCTTC. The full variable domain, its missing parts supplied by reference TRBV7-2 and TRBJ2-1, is GAGVSQSPSNKVTEKGKDVELRCDPISGHTALYWYRQSLGQGLEFLIYFQGNSAPDKSGLPSDRFSAERTGGSVSTLTIQRTQQEDSAVYLCASSFRTGEQFFGPGTRLTVL.

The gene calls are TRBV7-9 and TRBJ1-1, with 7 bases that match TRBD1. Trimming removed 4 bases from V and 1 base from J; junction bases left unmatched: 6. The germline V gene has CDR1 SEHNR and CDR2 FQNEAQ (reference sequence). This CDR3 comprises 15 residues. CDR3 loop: CASSWGTATNTEAFF. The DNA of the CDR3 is TGTGCCAGCAGCTGGGGGACAGCGACGAACACTGAAGCTTTCTTT.

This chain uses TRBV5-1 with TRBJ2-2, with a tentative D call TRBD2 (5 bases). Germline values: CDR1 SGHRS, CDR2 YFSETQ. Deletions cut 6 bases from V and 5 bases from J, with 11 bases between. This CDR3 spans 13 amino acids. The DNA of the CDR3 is TGCGCCAGCAAGGACCGGGGAACCGGGGAGCTGTTTTTT. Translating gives CASKDRGTGELFF.

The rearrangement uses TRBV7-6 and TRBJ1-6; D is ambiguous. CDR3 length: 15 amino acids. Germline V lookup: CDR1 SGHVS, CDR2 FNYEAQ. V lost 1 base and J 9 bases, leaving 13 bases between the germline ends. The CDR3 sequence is CASSLEEPSGSPLHF. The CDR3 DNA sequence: TGTGCCAGCAGCTTAGAGGAACCTAGCGGTTCACCCCTCCACTTT.

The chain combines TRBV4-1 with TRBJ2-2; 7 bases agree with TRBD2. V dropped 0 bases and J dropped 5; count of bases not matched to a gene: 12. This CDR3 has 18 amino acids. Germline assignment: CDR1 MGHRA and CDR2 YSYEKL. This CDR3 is CASSQETASGGPTGELFF. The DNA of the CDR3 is TGCGCCAGCAGCCAAGAAACGGCTAGCGGAGGCCCAACCGGGGAGCTGTTTTTT.

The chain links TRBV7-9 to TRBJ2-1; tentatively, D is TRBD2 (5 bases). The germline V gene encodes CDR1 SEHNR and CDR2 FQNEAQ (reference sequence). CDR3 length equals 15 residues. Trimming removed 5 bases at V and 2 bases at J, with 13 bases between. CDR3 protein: CASSTTSNPYNEQFF. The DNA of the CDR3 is TGTGCCAGCAGCACCACTAGTAACCCCTACAATGAGCAGTTCTTC.